This TCR beta chain was sequenced during a study of technical replicates of blood from a few donors. The CDR3 totals 13 residues. Germline CDR1 is MRHNA and CDR2 is SNTAGT. The V end was cut by 3 bases, the J end by 2 bases, with 7 bases between. This clone was seen once. Sequencing used immunoSEQ multiplex PCR; TCRdb keeps in-frame clones, though not all of them. In the table there are 80,000 to 95,000 clones, about 94% of which are singletons. The chain recombines TRBV6-4 with TRBJ1-1; perhaps TRBD1 as D (6 bases). Sequencing was done on a sample of T cells isolated from PBMCs. This receptor was identified in a human donor in good health. CDR3 residues: CASSEQGNTEAFF. Here the CDR3 DNA reads TGTGCCAGCAGTGAACAGGGAAACACTGAAGCTTTCTTT.